These 13 T cell receptor beta chains were all obtained from the same sample, sequenced in a study of cytomegalovirus exposure and HLA in healthy donors. Profiling relied on immunoSEQ multiplex PCR, and the TCRdb table lists in-frame clones only, not all of them. The sample lists about 350,000 clones; 87% were seen once. The sample comprised PBMCs. The source is a woman aged 25 to 39 in good health and CMV-seropositive.

V usage is TRBV7-6 and J usage is TRBJ1-2; D perhaps matches TRBD1 (6 bases). The CDR3 totals 17 residues. V was shortened by 1 base and J by 2 bases, with 17 bases between the two germline ends. Germline lookup yields CDR1 SGHVS and CDR2 FNYEAQ. The chain's CDR3 is CASSLGSGQLRNYGYTF. CDR3 in DNA: TGTGCCAGCAGCTTAGGCTCCGGACAGCTAAGGAACTATGGCTACACCTTC.

The J gene is TRBJ2-5, the V gene TRBV5-1, with D uncertain. This CDR3 has 12 residues. V lost 2 bases, J lost 5 bases, and 7 bases lay in between. Germline values: CDR1 SGHRS, CDR2 YFSETQ. The CDR3 bases are TGCGCCAGCAGCTTACAGAGGGAGACCCAGTACTTC. This encodes CASSLQRETQYF.

As concerns this clone: A read error may account for a junction end that differs from germline. CDR3 DNA: TGCAGCGTCGAAGTCGTGGGTACAGGGGTAGGAAGGATCTCCTACGAGCAGTACTTC. This codes for CSVEVVGTGVGRISYEQYF. The chain employs TRBV29-1 and TRBJ2-7; 7 bases align to TRBD1. The length of the CDR3 is 19 residues. CDR1 and CDR2 from the germline V gene are SQVTM and ANQGSEA.

The chain couples TRBV7-9 to TRBJ2-1; D unclear. The germline CDR1 and CDR2 sequences are SEHNR and FQNEAQ (reference sequence). Between the trimmed V and J ends, which lost 5 bases and 0 bases, there was a span of 11 bases. The CDR3 length is 15 residues. CDR3: CASSPSGSSYNEQFF. The CDR3 DNA reads as TGTGCCAGCAGCCCATCAGGAAGCTCCTACAATGAGCAGTTCTTC.

The CDR3 nucleotides are TGTGCCAGCAGCCCCGGTCGAGGCTACACCTTC. This gives the protein CASSPGRGYTF. V and J are TRBV28 and TRBJ1-2, with D unclear. This CDR3 contains 11 residues. The V end was cut by 6 bases, the J end by 8 bases, with 10 bases between. Germline V gene sequence: CDR1 MDHEN, CDR2 SYDVKM.

V usage is TRBV9 and J usage is TRBJ2-1; no clear D. The V gene's germline CDR1 is SGDLS and CDR2 YYNGEE. V was clipped by 5 bases and J by 2 bases, with 5 bases between them. The CDR3 sequence is 12 residues long. CDR3 loop: CASSNPYNEQFF. CDR3 sequence (DNA): TGTGCCAGCAGTAATCCCTACAATGAGCAGTTCTTC. Full variable domain (rest looked up from reference TRBV9 and TRBJ2-1): DSGVTQTPKHLITATGQRVTLRCSPRSGDLSVYWYQQSLDQGLQFLIQYYNGEERAKGNILERFSAQQFPDLHSELNLSSLELGDSALYFCASSNPYNEQFFGPGTRLTVL.

This rearrangement joins TRBV5-6 to TRBJ2-3; D is uncertain. With 0 bases removed from V and 0 bases from J, the gap between germline ends came to 11 bases. The CDR3 is 16 amino acids. Germline loops: CDR1 SGHDT, CDR2 YYEEEE. The CDR3 region is CASSLALADSTDTQYF. The CDR3 nucleotides read TGTGCCAGCAGCTTGGCCCTGGCGGATAGCACAGATACGCAGTATTTT.

The chain has TRBV18 and TRBJ1-1; maybe TRBD1 (6 bases). The V and J ends lost 0 bases and 6 bases respectively, with 17 bases between them. The CDR3 is 16 residues long. Per germline, CDR1 KGHSH and CDR2 LQKENI. The CDR3, as DNA: TGTGCCAGCTCACCACCCGGGAACAGGGACGTTGCTGAAGCTTTCTTT. Protein sequence: CASSPPGNRDVAEAFF.

V gene TRBV4-3 combines with J gene TRBJ1-4; D may be TRBD1 (6 bases). Trimming shortened V by 0 bases and J by 6 bases, and 17 bases separated the two germline ends. CDR3 size: 17 residues. The germline V gene has CDR1 LGHNA and CDR2 YSLEER. The CDR3 sequence: CASSQDGTPIMDEKLFF. CDR3 nucleotides: TGCGCCAGCAGCCAAGATGGGACACCCATTATGGATGAAAAACTGTTTTTT.

This clone was counted a single time. This chain connects TRBV6-5 to TRBJ1-1; D remains ambiguous. Germline lookup yields CDR1 MNHEY and CDR2 SVGAGI. The CDR3 sequence is 14 residues long. Trimming removed 5 bases from V and 1 base from J, with 11 bases in between. In DNA, the CDR3 is TGTGCCAGCAGTGACCTAGAGCGGAACACTGAAGCTTTCTTT. Translation: CASSDLERNTEAFF.

This chain links TRBV27 with TRBJ2-1, with a weak D call TRBD2 (6 bases). Per germline, CDR1 MNHEY and CDR2 SMNVEV (reference sequence). Trimming took off 6 bases at V and 4 bases at J, with 13 bases between the two ends. This CDR3 spans 14 amino acids. The CDR3 is CASSTTAGYNEQFF. In DNA form, the CDR3 reads TGTGCCAGCAGCACCACCGCGGGATACAATGAGCAGTTCTTC.

Turning to this clone: The same CDR3 arises from other DNA sequences in this sample as well. The V and J genes are TRBV5-1 and TRBJ2-7; 11 bases map to TRBD1. The CDR3 contains 14 residues. Trimming took 4 bases from V and 4 from J; bases not matched to a gene: 4. CDR1 is SGHRS, CDR2 YFSETQ, per germline. The chain's CDR3 is CASSLDRGRYEQYF. The CDR3 region has the DNA TGCGCCAGCAGCCTGGACAGGGGGCGGTACGAGCAGTACTTC.

In this sample, this clone turned up once. V usage is TRBV28 and J usage is TRBJ1-1; D gene unclear. This CDR3 is built from 14 residues. Per germline, CDR1 MDHEN and CDR2 SYDVKM. V gave up 3 bases and J gave up 2 bases, with 10 bases separating them. The CDR3 coding sequence is TGTGCCAGCAGTTTCTATCAGGCCAACACTGAAGCTTTCTTT. It encodes CASSFYQANTEAFF.